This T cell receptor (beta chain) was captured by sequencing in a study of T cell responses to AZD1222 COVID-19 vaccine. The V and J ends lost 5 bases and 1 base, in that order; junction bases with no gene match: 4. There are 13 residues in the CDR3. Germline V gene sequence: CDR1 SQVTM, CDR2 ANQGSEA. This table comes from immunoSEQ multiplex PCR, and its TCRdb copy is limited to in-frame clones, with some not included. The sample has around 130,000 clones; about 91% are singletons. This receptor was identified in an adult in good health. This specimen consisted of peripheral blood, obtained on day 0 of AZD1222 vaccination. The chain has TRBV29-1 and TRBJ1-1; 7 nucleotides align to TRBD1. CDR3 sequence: CSVLNRGNTEAFF. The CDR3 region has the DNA TGCAGCGTTCTAAACAGGGGGAACACTGAAGCTTTCTTT.